The 16 T cell receptor beta chains listed next were all sequenced from one sample in a study of blood T cell repertoires in COVID-19. The method was immunoSEQ multiplex PCR; TCRdb's version includes in-frame clones alone and lacks a portion of them. This table has a few hundred thousand clones, more than 70% appearing once. The sequenced sample consisted of peripheral blood. The receptors derive from a woman in her thirties with COVID-19, enrolled during active disease.

The J gene is TRBJ2-7, the V gene TRBV19; TRBD1 might be the D (6 bases). CDR3 length equals 16 residues. CDR1 is LNHDA, CDR2 SQIVND, per germline (reference sequence). V lost 9 bases and J 2 bases, leaving 23 bases between the germline ends. The CDR3 coding sequence is TGTGCCAGCCGAGGGACGCGGACAGATACCCCCTACGAGCAGTACTTC. Protein: CASRGTRTDTPYEQYF.

The CDR3 DNA sequence: TGTGCCAGCAGTTCCGTAGCGGGAGGGCCCTCGGAGACCCAGTACTTC. Protein product: CASSSVAGGPSETQYF. The chain employs TRBV2 and TRBJ2-5; 11 nucleotides align to TRBD2. This CDR3 spans 16 amino acids. Germline CDR1 reads SNHLY; CDR2 reads FYNNEI. Trimming took 5 bases from V and 5 from J; bases not matched to a gene: 10.

There are a few counts of this clone. The chain combines TRBV7-9 with TRBJ1-3; 8 positions match TRBD1. Per the germline V gene, CDR1 is SEHNR and CDR2 is FQNEAQ (reference sequence). With 5 bases clipped from V and 8 bases from J, the junction kept 8 bases outside the gene matches. The CDR3 has 14 amino acids. The CDR3 bases are TGTGCCAGCAGCCCTGGACAGGGTTGGGACACCATATATTTT. This translates into CASSPGQGWDTIYF.

The chain carries TRBV7-8 and TRBJ2-7, with D possibly being TRBD2 (6 bases). Germline assignment: CDR1 SGHVS and CDR2 FQNEAQ. The CDR3 runs 16 residues. V was pared by 5 bases and J by 0 bases, with 17 bases between. CDR3 residues: CASSSDYERASYEQYF. The CDR3 DNA is TGTGCCAGCAGCAGTGACTACGAGCGGGCCTCCTACGAGCAGTACTTC.

The chain joins TRBV28 to TRBJ2-7; D gene ambiguous. Deletions cut 7 bases from V and 0 bases from J, with 13 bases between. This CDR3 is 14 amino acids long. The germline gives CDR1 MDHEN, CDR2 SYDVKM. CDR3 amino acids: CASTLATVSYEQYF. The CDR3 DNA reads as TGTGCCAGCACTCTGGCGACTGTCTCCTACGAGCAGTACTTC.

The rearrangement joins TRBV7-3 to TRBJ2-5; the D is unclear. V lost 3 bases to trimming and J lost 3 bases, with 8 bases between them. The CDR3 covers 13 residues. Looked up from germline, CDR1 is SGHTA and CDR2 is FQGTGA. This CDR3 is CASSLGRKETQYF. The CDR3 nucleotides read TGTGCCAGCAGCTTGGGCAGGAAAGAGACCCAGTACTTC.

The chain carries TRBV10-2 and TRBJ2-1; 9 bases are shared with TRBD2. J gave up 9 bases and V 8 bases, and 8 bases lay outside the gene matches. This CDR3 is 13 amino acids long. Germline lookup yields CDR1 WSHSY and CDR2 SAAADI. The DNA of the CDR3 is TGCGCCAGCCGAGTAGCGGGAGTAGTTGAGCAGTTCTTC. Translation gives CASRVAGVVEQFF.

The V gene is TRBV6-5, the J gene TRBJ2-3; D is possibly TRBD2 (6 bases). The germline V gene encodes CDR1 MNHEY and CDR2 SVGAGI. With 6 bases removed from V and 7 bases from J, the gap between germline ends came to 20 bases. CDR3 length: 15 amino acids. The CDR3 DNA reads TGTGCCAGCAGCCAACCCTCGGGACTGTTCCATACGCAGTATTTT. This encodes CASSQPSGLFHTQYF.

The chain links TRBV24-1 to TRBJ2-3; 9 positions match TRBD2. Germline CDR1 reads KGHDR; CDR2 reads SFDVKD. The CDR3 runs to 15 residues. The J segment lost 1 base and the V segment lost 2 bases, leaving 0 bases of the junction unmatched. CDR3 nucleotides: TGTGCCACCAGTGATTGGACTAGCGGCACAGATACGCAGTATTTT. Its protein is CATSDWTSGTDTQYF.

The chain couples TRBV7-8 to TRBJ2-1; TRBD2 agrees at 10 bases. V lost 5 bases, J lost 5 bases, and 6 bases stayed unmatched. This CDR3 is built from 15 residues. Germline assignment: CDR1 SGHVS and CDR2 FQNEAQ. The CDR3 loop reads CASSPLAGGNNEQFF. CDR3 nucleotides: TGTGCCAGCAGCCCGTTAGCGGGAGGCAACAATGAGCAGTTCTTC.

The chain carries TRBV19 and TRBJ2-7; TRBD1 matches at 9 bases. The CDR3 extends over 14 amino acids. Germline V lookup: CDR1 LNHDA, CDR2 SQIVND (reference sequence). V lost 4 bases, J lost 3 bases, and 4 bases stayed unmatched. CDR3 sequence reads: CASSRDREGYEQYF. DNA for the CDR3: TGTGCCAGTAGTAGGGACAGGGAGGGCTACGAGCAGTACTTC.

The chain links TRBV5-5 to TRBJ1-2; 7 nucleotides line up with TRBD1. CDR1 is SGHKS, CDR2 YYEKEE, per germline (reference sequence). Trimming took 4 bases from V and 5 from J; bases not matched to a gene: 11. CDR3 length equals 15 residues. The CDR3: CASSPDRVTRYGYTF. Here the CDR3 DNA reads TGTGCCAGCAGCCCCGACAGGGTAACTCGGTATGGCTACACCTTC.

The rearrangement uses TRBV6-5 and TRBJ1-2; TRBD1 aligns across 8 bases. Germline assignment: CDR1 MNHEY and CDR2 SVGAGI. The CDR3 loop spans 14 amino acids. The J segment lost 4 bases and the V segment lost 2 bases, leaving 3 bases of the junction unmatched. For the CDR3, the DNA is TGTGCCAGCAGTTACCGGGACAGGTTCTATGGCTACACCTTC. It yields the protein CASSYRDRFYGYTF.

This chain uses TRBV5-1 with TRBJ2-6; 7 bases map to TRBD1. The germline V gene has CDR1 SGHRS and CDR2 YFSETQ. This CDR3 is 15 amino acids long. V trimming: 4 bases; J trimming: 2 bases; junction bases outside the gene matches: 3. In DNA, the CDR3 is TGCGCCAGCAGCGTGACAGGGACTGGGGCCAACGTCCTGACTTTC. Protein sequence: CASSVTGTGANVLTF.

This chain joins TRBV10-3 and TRBJ1-4, with 7 bases fitting TRBD1. The CDR3 totals 13 residues. The germline V gene has CDR1 ENHRY and CDR2 SYGVKD. The V segment lost 8 bases and the J segment 7 bases; nucleotides outside the gene matches: 7. The CDR3 bases are TGTGCCATCGCCAGGGGGTCCCGTGAAAAACTGTTTTTT. It yields the protein CAIARGSREKLFF.

This rearrangement joins TRBV19 to TRBJ2-7, with D possibly matching TRBD2 (7 bases). V was cut by 11 bases and J by 0 bases, with 14 bases left in between. The V gene's germline CDR1 is LNHDA and CDR2 SQIVND (reference sequence). CDR3 length: 13 residues. This CDR3 reads CASGGARSYEQYF. In nucleotides, the CDR3 is TGTGCCTCTGGGGGGGCGCGCTCCTACGAGCAGTACTTC.